The 17 T cell receptor beta chains given below trace back to one sample, sequenced in a study of glioma-infiltrating T cells after dendritic cell vaccination. TCRdb's table, derived via immunoSEQ multiplex PCR, lists solely in-frame clones and lacks some. The table has tens of thousands of clones, around 86% seen once. Stated time point: after dendritic cell vaccination, including at tumor progression/relapse. The source material was blood, sampled after dendritic cell vaccination. These receptors all come from a human donor with glioblastoma.

The genes are TRBV4-3 and TRBJ2-1; 11 bases align to TRBD2. The CDR3 totals 17 residues. J was trimmed by 3 bases and V by 3 bases; bases with no gene match: 7. The germline gives CDR1 LGHNA, CDR2 YSLEER. CDR3 nucleotides: TGCGCCAGCAGCCAGGCCCTAGCGGGAGGAATCTACAATGAGCAGTTCTTC. As protein: CASSQALAGGIYNEQFF.

This rearrangement joins TRBV28 to TRBJ1-4, with no clear D. The CDR3 loop spans 13 amino acids. CDR1 and CDR2 from the germline V gene are MDHEN and SYDVKM. Deletions cut 5 bases from V and 7 bases from J, with 11 bases between. This chain's CDR3 is CASSLPSGEKLFF. In DNA, the CDR3 is TGTGCCAGCAGTCTCCCCTCGGGTGAAAAACTGTTTTTT.

The chain joins TRBV9 to TRBJ1-1, with a weak D call TRBD1 (6 bases). The CDR3 is 14 amino acids. The germline V and J ends were trimmed by 0 bases and 8 bases, with 14 bases remaining between them. From germline, CDR1 is SGDLS and CDR2 YYNGEE. CDR3 region: CASSVVNREGEAFF. The CDR3 bases are TGTGCCAGCAGCGTAGTTAACAGGGAGGGGGAAGCTTTCTTT.

The DNA for the CDR3 is TGTGCCAGCAGTTCCCCGGGGGGCAACTATGGCTACACCTTC. Translation gives CASSSPGGNYGYTF. The rearrangement uses TRBV6-5 and TRBJ1-2; D may be TRBD1 (6 bases). V lost 4 bases, J lost 2 bases, and 11 bases lay in between. The germline CDR1 and CDR2 sequences are MNHEY and SVGAGI. The CDR3 loop spans 14 amino acids.

This CDR3 is CASSPQGSGSYHEQYF. CDR3 DNA: TGTGCCAGCAGCCCCCAGGGGAGCGGGAGTTACCACGAGCAGTACTTC. The genes are TRBV7-9 and TRBJ2-7; 8 positions agree with TRBD2. J was trimmed by 5 bases and V by 5 bases; bases with no gene match: 14. The CDR3 is made up of 16 amino acids. CDR1 is SEHNR, CDR2 FQNEAQ, per germline (reference sequence).

The chain couples TRBV5-1 to TRBJ1-2, with D tentatively TRBD1 (6 bases). Trimming removed 9 bases at V and 8 bases at J, with 23 bases between. Germline V gene sequence: CDR1 SGHRS, CDR2 YFSETQ. The CDR3 has 14 residues. The CDR3 DNA sequence: TGCGCCAACAACACCCGATACAGGGAGCAGGGCTACACCTTC. It specifies CANNTRYREQGYTF.

The chain has TRBV5-1 and TRBJ2-3, with TRBD2 as a possible D gene (6 bases). Per germline, CDR1 SGHRS and CDR2 YFSETQ. V was trimmed by 7 bases and J by 0 bases, leaving 12 bases between them. CDR3 length equals 14 residues. The DNA of the CDR3 is TGCGCCAGCCATAGCGGTTACAGCACAGATACGCAGTATTTT. It encodes CASHSGYSTDTQYF.

V and J are TRBV30 and TRBJ1-1; D is uncertain. The V end lost 4 bases, the J end lost 3 bases, and 9 bases lay between the germline ends. The CDR3 loop spans 12 amino acids. Germline assignment: CDR1 GTSNPN and CDR2 SVGIG (reference sequence). The CDR3 sequence: CAWIPQYTEAFF. CDR3 nucleotides: TGTGCCTGGATCCCCCAGTACACTGAAGCTTTCTTT. The full variable domain, completed using reference TRBV30 and TRBJ1-1, is SQTIHQWPATLVQPVGSPLSLECTVEGTSNPNLYWYRQAAGRGLQLLFYSVGIGQISSEVPQNLSASRPQDRQFILSSKKLLLSDSGFYLCAWIPQYTEAFFGQGTRLTVV.

The V call is TRBV27, the J call TRBJ1-1; 7 nucleotides agree with TRBD1. Trimming at V came to 6 bases and at J to 1 base, leaving 11 bases not matched to a gene. CDR1 and CDR2 from the germline V gene are MNHEY and SMNVEV (reference sequence). The CDR3 consists of 16 residues. CDR3 region: CASSPTPRTGNTEAFF. The CDR3 nucleotides read TGTGCCAGCAGCCCTACCCCCCGGACAGGGAACACTGAAGCTTTCTTT.

The chain uses TRBV5-1 and TRBJ1-2, with D possibly being TRBD1 (5 bases). In germline, CDR1 is SGHRS, CDR2 YFSETQ. The CDR3 has 13 amino acids. In DNA form, the CDR3 reads TGCGCTGGGGCCTTGGGCAGGGCGAATGGCTACACCTTC. Translated: CAGALGRANGYTF.

This chain joins TRBV4-2 and TRBJ2-7; TRBD2 is a possible D gene (7 bases). From germline, CDR1 is LGHNA and CDR2 YNFKEQ. Trimming cost V 2 bases and J 4 bases, with 18 bases left between them. The CDR3 extends over 16 amino acids. The CDR3 spells CASSQSRTGGLYEQYF. CDR3 in DNA: TGTGCCAGCAGCCAATCTCGTACCGGGGGGCTTTACGAGCAGTACTTC.

V usage is TRBV7-2 and J usage is TRBJ2-5; 11 bases agree with TRBD2. The germline V gene has CDR1 SGHTA and CDR2 FQGNSA. V shed 5 bases, J shed 7 bases, and the junction held 6 bases outside the gene matches. This CDR3 contains 14 residues. CDR3 sequence (DNA): TGTGCCAGCAGCACACTAGCGGGAGTTGGGACCCAGTACTTC. Its translation is CASSTLAGVGTQYF.

This clone appeared once. Other DNA variants within this sample encode the same CDR3. The V call is TRBV5-1, the J call TRBJ1-2; TRBD1 agrees at 7 bases. The CDR3 is 14 residues long. CDR1 and CDR2 (germline): SGHRS, YFSETQ. The V gene end was trimmed by 7 bases and the J gene end by 1 base; junction bases not matched to a gene: 7. The CDR3 loop reads CASRSGTDNYGYTF. The CDR3 nucleotides are TGCGCCAGCCGCTCCGGGACAGATAACTATGGCTACACCTTC.

V usage is TRBV7-9 and J usage is TRBJ2-2; D perhaps matches TRBD2 (5 bases). CDR3 length: 15 amino acids. Trimming removed 1 base from V and 5 bases from J, with 11 bases in between. CDR1 is SEHNR, CDR2 FQNEAQ, per germline (reference sequence). CDR3 sequence reads: CASSLVEGYTGELFF. Here the CDR3 DNA reads TGTGCCAGCAGCTTAGTAGAGGGCTATACCGGGGAGCTGTTTTTT.

The chain combines TRBV7-2 with TRBJ2-7; TRBD2 agrees at 10 bases. Per the germline V gene, CDR1 is SGHTA and CDR2 is FQGNSA. The CDR3 is made up of 15 amino acids. V dropped 1 base and J dropped 2; count of bases not matched to a gene: 2. The CDR3 nucleotides read TGTGCCAGCAGCTTAGGGCTAGCGGGAGCCTACGAGCAGTACTTC. Translating it yields CASSLGLAGAYEQYF.

This rearrangement joins TRBV10-2 to TRBJ2-7, with TRBD1 matching over 12 bases. The CDR3 has 15 amino acids. Trimming at V came to 3 bases and at J to 4 bases, leaving 4 bases not matched to a gene. Germline V gene data show CDR1 as WSHSY and CDR2 as SAAADI. The CDR3 loop reads CASSDPGQGAYEQYF. The CDR3 DNA sequence: TGCGCCAGCAGTGACCCGGGACAGGGGGCATACGAGCAGTACTTC.

The J gene is TRBJ2-7, the V gene TRBV29-1, with 8 bases fitting TRBD2. The V gene's germline CDR1 is SQVTM and CDR2 ANQGSEA. Unmatched junction bases numbered 8, after V lost 4 bases and J lost 3 bases. The CDR3 extends over 14 amino acids. The CDR3 DNA follows: TGCAGCGTTGTTCTGGCGGGAGGAGACTACGAGCAGTACTTC. It encodes CSVVLAGGDYEQYF.